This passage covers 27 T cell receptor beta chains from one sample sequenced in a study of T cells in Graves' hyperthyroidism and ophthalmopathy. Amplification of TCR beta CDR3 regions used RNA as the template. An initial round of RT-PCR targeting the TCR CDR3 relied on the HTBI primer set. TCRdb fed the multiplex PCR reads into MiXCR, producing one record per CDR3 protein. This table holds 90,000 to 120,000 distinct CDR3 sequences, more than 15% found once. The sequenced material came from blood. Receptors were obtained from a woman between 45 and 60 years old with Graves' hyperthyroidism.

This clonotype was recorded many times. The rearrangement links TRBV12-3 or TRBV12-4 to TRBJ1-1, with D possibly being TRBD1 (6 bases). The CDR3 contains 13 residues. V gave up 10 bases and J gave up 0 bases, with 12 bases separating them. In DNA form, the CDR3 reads TGTGCCACCATCACAGGGATGAACACTGAAGCTTTCTTT. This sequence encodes CATITGMNTEAFF.

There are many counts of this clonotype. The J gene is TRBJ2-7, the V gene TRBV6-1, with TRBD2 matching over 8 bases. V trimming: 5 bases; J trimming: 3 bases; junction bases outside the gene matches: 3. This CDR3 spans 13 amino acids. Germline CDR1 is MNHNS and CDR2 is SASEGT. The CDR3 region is CASSSGSFYEQYF. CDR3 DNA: TGTGCCAGCAGTAGCGGGAGCTTCTACGAGCAGTACTTC.

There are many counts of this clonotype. Written as DNA, the CDR3 is TGTGCCAGCTCAACCGGGAGTTCTATCGAGCAGTACTTC. Its protein is CASSTGSSIEQYF. The V and J genes are TRBV18 and TRBJ2-7; a possible D gene is TRBD2 (6 bases). Trimming took 5 bases from V and 6 from J, leaving 14 bases between them. Germline V gene sequence: CDR1 KGHSH, CDR2 LQKENI. The length of the CDR3 is 13 residues.

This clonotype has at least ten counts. The CDR3 DNA follows: TGTGCCAGCAGTACTTACAGGGGGACTAATGAAAAACTGTTTTTT. As protein: CASSTYRGTNEKLFF. V gene TRBV28 combines with J gene TRBJ1-4; 8 bases are shared with TRBD1. The CDR3 loop spans 15 amino acids. The junction had 4 bases not matched to a gene; V was cut back by 5 bases and J by 2 bases. CDR1 MDHEN and CDR2 SYDVKM come from the germline V gene.

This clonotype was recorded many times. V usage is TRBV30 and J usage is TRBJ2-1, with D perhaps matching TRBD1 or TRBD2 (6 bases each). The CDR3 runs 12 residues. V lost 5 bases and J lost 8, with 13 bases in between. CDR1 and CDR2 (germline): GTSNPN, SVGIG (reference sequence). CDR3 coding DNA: TGTGCCTGGGGGGGGCCGTGGGATGAGCAGTTCTTC. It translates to CAWGGPWDEQFF.

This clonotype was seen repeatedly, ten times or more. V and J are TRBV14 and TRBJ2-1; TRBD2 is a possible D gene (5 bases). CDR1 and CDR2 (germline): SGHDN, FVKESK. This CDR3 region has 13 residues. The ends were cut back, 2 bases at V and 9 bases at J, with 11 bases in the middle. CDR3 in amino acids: CASSQSAGIEQFF. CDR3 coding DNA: TGTGCCAGCAGCCAATCCGCCGGGATTGAGCAGTTCTTC.

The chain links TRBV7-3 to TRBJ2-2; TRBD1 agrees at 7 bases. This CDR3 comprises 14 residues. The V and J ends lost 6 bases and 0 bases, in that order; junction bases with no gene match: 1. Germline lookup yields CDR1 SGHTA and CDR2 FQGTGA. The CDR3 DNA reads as TGTGCCAGCAGACAGGGGTCGAACACCGGGGAGCTGTTTTTT. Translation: CASRQGSNTGELFF. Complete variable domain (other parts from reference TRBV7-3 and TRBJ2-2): GAGVSQTPSNKVTEKGKYVELRCDPISGHTALYWYRQSLGQGPEFLIYFQGTGAADDSGLPNDRFFAVRPEGSVSTLKIQRTERGDSAVYLCASRQGSNTGELFFGEGSRLTVL.

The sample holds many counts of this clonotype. The CDR3 region has the DNA TGTGCCAGCAGTTTCTCAGGGGGCGAAGGCACCGGGGAGCTGTTTTTT. It translates to CASSFSGGEGTGELFF. The chain employs TRBV12-3 or TRBV12-4 and TRBJ2-2; 8 bases agree with TRBD1. Unmatched junction bases numbered 7, after V lost 3 bases and J lost 4 bases. The CDR3 length is 16 residues.

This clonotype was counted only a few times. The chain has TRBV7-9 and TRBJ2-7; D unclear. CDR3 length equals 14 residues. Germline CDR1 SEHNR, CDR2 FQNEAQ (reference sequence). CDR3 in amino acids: CASSLTGRSYGQYV. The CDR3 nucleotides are TGTGCCAGCAGCTTAACGGGTCGCTCCTACGGGCAGTACGTC.

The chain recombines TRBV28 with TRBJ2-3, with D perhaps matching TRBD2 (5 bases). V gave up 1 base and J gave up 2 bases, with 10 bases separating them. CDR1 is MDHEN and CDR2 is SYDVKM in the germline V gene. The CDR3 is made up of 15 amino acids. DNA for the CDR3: TGTGCCAGCAGTTTATCCGAGCGGACCACAGATACGCAGTATTTT. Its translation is CASSLSERTTDTQYF.

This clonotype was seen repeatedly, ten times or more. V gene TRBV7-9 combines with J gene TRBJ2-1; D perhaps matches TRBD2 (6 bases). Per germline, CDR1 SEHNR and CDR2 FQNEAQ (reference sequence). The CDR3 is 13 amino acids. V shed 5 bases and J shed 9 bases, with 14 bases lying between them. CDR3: CASSPGLLGEQFF. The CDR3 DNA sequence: TGTGCCAGCAGCCCGGGACTCCTGGGTGAGCAGTTCTTC.

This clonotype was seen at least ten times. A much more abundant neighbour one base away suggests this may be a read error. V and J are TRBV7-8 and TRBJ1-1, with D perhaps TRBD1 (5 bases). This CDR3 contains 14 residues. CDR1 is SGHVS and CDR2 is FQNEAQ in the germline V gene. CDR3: CANSLGQGGTEAFF. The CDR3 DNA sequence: TGTGCCAACAGCTTAGGGCAGGGAGGGACTGAAGCTTTCTTT.

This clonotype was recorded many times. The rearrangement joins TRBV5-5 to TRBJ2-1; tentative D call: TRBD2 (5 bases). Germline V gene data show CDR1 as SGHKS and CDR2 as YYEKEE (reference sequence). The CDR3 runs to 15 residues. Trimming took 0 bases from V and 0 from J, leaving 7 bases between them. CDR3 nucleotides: TGTGCCAGCAGCTTGGGACTACCCTCCTACAATGAGCAGTTCTTC. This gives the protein CASSLGLPSYNEQFF.

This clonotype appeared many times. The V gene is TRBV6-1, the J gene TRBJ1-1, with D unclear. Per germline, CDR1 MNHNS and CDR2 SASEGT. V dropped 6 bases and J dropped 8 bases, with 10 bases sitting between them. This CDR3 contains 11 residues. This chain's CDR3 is CASSHDSEAFF. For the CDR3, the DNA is TGTGCCAGCAGCCACGATTCGGAAGCTTTCTTT.

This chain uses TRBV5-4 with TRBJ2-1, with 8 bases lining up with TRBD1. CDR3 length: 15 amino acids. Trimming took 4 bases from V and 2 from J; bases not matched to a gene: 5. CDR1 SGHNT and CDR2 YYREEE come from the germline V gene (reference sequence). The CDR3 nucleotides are TGTGCCAGCAGCCACGGACAGGGAACCTACAATGAGCAGTTCTTC. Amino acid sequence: CASSHGQGTYNEQFF.

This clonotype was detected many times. The CDR3, as DNA: TGCGCCAGCAGCGGAGGGACAGGGGACTCCGAGCAGTACTTC. Translating gives CASSGGTGDSEQYF. J is TRBJ2-7 and V is TRBV5-1; TRBD1 matches at 10 bases. The germline CDR1 and CDR2 sequences are SGHRS and YFSETQ. Losses at the gene ends were 4 bases for V and 6 bases for J; bases not matched to a gene: 7. The CDR3 is 14 residues long.

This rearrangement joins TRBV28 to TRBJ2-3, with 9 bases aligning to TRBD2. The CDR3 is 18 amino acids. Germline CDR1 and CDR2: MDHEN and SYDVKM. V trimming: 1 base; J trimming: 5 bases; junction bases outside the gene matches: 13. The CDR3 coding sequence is TGTGCCAGCAGTTTATCGGGACTAGCTAAAAAAGGGCGAGATACGCAGTATTTT. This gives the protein CASSLSGLAKKGRDTQYF.

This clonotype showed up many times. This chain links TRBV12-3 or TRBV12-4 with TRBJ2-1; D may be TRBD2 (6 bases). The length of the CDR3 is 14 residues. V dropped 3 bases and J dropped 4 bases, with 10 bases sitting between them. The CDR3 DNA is TGTGCCAGCAGTTTCGGCGGGGTGTACAATGAGCAGTTCTTC. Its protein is CASSFGGVYNEQFF.

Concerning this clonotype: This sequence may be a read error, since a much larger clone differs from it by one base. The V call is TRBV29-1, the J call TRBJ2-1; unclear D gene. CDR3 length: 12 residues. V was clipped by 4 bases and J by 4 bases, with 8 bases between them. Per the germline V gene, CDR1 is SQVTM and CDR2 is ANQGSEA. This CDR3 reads CSVADWYNEQFF. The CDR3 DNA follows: TGCAGCGTTGCCGACTGGTACAATGAGCAGTTCTTC.

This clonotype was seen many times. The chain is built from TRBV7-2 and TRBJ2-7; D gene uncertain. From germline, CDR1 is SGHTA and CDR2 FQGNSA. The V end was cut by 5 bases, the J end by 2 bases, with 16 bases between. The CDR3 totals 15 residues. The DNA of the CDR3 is TGTGCCAGCAGCCCTGGCTATTTGGCAACCTACGAGCAGTACTTC. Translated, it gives CASSPGYLATYEQYF.

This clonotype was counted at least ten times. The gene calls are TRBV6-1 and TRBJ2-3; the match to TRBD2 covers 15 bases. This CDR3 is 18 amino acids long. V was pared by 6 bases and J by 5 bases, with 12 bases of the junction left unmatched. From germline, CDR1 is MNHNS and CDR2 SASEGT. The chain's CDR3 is CASSRPWTSGRAVDTQYF. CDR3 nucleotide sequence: TGTGCCAGCAGCCGGCCGTGGACTAGCGGGAGGGCCGTAGATACGCAGTATTTT.

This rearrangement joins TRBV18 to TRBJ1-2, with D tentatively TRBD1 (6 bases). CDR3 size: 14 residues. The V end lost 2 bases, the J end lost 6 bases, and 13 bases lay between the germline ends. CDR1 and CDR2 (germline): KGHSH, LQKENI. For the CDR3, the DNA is TGTGCCAGCTCACCAAACGGGGGGGCAAATGGCTACACCTTC. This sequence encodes CASSPNGGANGYTF.

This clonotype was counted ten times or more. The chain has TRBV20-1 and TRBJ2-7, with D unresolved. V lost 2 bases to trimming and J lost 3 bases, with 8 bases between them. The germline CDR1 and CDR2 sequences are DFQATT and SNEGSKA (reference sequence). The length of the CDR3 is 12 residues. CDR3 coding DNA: TGCAGTGCTAGAAACAAATACTACGAGCAGTACTTC. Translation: CSARNKYYEQYF.

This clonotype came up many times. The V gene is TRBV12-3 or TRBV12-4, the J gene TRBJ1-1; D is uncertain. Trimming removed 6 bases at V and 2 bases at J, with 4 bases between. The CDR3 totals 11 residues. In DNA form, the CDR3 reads TGTGCCAGCAGAGGTAACACTGAAGCTTTCTTT. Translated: CASRGNTEAFF.

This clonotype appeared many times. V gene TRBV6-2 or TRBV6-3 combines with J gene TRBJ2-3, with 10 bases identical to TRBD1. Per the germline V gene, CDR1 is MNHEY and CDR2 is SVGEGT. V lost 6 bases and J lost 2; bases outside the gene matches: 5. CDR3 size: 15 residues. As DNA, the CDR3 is TGTGCCAGCAGACGGGACAGGGGAGCCACAGATACGCAGTATTTT. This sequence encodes CASRRDRGATDTQYF.

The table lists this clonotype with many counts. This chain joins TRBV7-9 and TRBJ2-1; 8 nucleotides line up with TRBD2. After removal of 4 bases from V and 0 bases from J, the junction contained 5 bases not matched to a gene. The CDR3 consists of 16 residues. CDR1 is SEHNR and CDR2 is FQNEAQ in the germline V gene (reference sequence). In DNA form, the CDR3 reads TGTGCCAGCAGCTCCTACAGCGGGAGCTCCTACAATGAGCAGTTCTTC. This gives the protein CASSSYSGSSYNEQFF.

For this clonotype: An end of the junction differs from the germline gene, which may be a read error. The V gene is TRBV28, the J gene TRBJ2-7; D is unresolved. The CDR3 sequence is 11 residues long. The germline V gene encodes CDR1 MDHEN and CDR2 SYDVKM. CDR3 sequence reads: CASSSSYERYF. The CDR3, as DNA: TGTGCCAGCAGTTCCTCCTACGAGCGGTACTTC.